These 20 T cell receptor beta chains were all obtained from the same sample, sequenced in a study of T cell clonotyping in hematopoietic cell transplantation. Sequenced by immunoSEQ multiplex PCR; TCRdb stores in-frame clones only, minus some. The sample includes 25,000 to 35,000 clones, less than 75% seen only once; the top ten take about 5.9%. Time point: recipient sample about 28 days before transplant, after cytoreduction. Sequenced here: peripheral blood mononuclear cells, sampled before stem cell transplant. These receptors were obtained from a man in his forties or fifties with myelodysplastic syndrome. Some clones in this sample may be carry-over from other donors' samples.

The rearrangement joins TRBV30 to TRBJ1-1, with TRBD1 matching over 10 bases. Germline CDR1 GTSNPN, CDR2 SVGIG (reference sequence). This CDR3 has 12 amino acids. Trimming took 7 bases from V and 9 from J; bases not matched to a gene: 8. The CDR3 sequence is CAFGRDRGQAFF. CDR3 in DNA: TGTGCCTTTGGGAGGGACAGGGGACAAGCTTTCTTT.

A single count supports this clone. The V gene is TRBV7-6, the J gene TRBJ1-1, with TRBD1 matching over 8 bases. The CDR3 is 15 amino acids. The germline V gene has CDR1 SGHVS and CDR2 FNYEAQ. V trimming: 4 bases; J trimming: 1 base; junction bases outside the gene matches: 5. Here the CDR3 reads CASSSTQGENTEAFF. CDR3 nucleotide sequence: TGTGCCAGCAGCTCGACACAGGGGGAGAACACTGAAGCTTTCTTT.

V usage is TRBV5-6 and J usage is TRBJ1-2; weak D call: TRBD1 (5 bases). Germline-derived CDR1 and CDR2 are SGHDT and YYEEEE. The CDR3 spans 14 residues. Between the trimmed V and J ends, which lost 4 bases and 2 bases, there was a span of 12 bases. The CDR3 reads CASSPFDRNYGYTF. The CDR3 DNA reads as TGTGCCAGCAGCCCGTTCGACAGAAACTATGGCTACACCTTC.

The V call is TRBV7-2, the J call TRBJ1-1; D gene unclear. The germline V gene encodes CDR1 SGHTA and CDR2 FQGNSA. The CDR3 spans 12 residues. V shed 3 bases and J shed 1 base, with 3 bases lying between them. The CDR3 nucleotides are TGTGCCAGCAGCTTTCAGAACACTGAAGCTTTCTTT. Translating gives CASSFQNTEAFF.

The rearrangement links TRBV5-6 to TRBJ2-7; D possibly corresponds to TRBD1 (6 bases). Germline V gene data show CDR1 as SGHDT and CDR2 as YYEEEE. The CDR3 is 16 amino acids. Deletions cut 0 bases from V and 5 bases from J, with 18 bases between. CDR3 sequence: CASSLGARGYRNEQYF. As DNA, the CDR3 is TGTGCCAGCAGCTTGGGGGCCAGGGGTTATCGGAACGAGCAGTACTTC.

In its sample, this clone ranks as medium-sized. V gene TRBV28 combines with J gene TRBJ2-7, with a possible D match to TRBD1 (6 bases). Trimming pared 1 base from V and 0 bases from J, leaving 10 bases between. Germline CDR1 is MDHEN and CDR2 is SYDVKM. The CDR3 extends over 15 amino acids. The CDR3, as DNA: TGTGCCAGCAGTTTATTATTACAGGGCTCCTACGAGCAGTACTTC. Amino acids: CASSLLLQGSYEQYF. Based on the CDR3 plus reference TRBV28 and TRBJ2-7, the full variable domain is DVKVTQSSRYLVKRTGEKVFLECVQDMDHENMFWYRQDPGLGLRLIYFSYDVKMKEKGDIPEGYSVSREKKERFSLILESASTNQTSMYLCASSLLLQGSYEQYFGPGTRLTVT.

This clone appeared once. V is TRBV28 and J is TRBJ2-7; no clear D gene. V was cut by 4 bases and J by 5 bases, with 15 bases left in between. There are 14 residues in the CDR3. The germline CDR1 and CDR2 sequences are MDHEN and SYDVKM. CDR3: CASSSLRPSHEQYF. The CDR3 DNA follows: TGTGCCAGCAGTTCTCTCCGGCCTTCCCACGAGCAGTACTTC.

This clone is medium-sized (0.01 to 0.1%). CDR3 sequence (DNA): TGTGCCAGCAGTTTCGGATTGGACTACGAGCAGTACTTC. Its protein is CASSFGLDYEQYF. V gene TRBV28 combines with J gene TRBJ2-7; no reliable D call. This CDR3 has 13 amino acids. Germline V gene lookup returns CDR1 MDHEN and CDR2 SYDVKM. V lost 3 bases and J 3 bases, leaving 9 bases between the germline ends.

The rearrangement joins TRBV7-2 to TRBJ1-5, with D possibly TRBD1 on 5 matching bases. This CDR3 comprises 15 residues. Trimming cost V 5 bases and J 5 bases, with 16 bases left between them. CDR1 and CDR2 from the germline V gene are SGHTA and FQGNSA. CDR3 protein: CASSPQAQGDQPQHF. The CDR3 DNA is TGTGCCAGCAGCCCCCAGGCGCAGGGTGATCAGCCCCAGCATTTT.

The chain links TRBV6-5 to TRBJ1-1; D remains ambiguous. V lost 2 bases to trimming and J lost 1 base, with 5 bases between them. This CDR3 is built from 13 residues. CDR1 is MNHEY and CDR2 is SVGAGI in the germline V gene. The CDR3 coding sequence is TGTGCCAGCAGTTACGCGAGGAACACTGAAGCTTTCTTT. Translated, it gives CASSYARNTEAFF.

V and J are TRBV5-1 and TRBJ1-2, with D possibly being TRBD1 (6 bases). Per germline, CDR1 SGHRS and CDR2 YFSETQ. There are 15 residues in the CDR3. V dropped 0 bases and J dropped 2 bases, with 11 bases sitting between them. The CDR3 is CASSLVPGANYGYTF. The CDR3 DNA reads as TGCGCCAGCAGCTTGGTGCCGGGGGCCAACTATGGCTACACCTTC.

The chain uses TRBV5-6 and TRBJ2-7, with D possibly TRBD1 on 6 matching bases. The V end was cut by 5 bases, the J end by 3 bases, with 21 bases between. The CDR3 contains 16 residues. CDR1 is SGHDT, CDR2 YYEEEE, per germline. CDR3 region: CASRYRTGRPHYEQYF. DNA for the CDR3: TGTGCCAGCAGATACCGAACAGGGCGGCCCCACTACGAGCAGTACTTC.

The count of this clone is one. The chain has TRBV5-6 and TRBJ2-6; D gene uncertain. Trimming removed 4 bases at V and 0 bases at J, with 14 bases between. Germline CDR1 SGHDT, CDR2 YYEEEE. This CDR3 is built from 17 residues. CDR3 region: CASSQWTEISGANVLTF. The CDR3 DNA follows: TGTGCCAGCAGCCAATGGACGGAGATCTCTGGGGCCAACGTCCTGACTTTC.

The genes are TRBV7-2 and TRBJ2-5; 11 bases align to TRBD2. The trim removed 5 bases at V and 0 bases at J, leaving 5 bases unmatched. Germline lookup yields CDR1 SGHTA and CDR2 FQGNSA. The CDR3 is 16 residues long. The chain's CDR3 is CASSLGTSGYQETQYF. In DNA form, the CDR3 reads TGTGCCAGCAGCCTGGGGACTAGCGGTTACCAAGAGACCCAGTACTTC.

CDR3 sequence reads: CASSYMLGPRLDEQYF. CDR3 nucleotide sequence: TGTGCCAGCAGTTACATGTTGGGACCCAGGTTAGACGAGCAGTACTTC. The V gene is TRBV6-5, the J gene TRBJ2-7; D may be TRBD1 or TRBD2 (5 bases each). The CDR3 runs 16 residues. V gave up 2 bases and J gave up 5 bases, with 19 bases separating them. Germline V gives CDR1 MNHEY, CDR2 SVGAGI.

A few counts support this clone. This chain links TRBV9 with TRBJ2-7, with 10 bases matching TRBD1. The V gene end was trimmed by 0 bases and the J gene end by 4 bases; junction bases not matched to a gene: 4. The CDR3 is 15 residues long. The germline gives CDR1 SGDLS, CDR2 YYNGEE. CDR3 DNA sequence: TGTGCCAGCAGCGTAGCGACAGGGGGCCTGTACGAGCAGTACTTC. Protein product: CASSVATGGLYEQYF.

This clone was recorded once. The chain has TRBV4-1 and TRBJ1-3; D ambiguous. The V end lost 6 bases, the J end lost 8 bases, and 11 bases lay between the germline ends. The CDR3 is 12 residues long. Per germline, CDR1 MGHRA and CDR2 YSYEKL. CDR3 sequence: CASSHPGDTIYF. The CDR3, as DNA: TGCGCCAGCAGTCACCCAGGAGACACCATATATTTT.

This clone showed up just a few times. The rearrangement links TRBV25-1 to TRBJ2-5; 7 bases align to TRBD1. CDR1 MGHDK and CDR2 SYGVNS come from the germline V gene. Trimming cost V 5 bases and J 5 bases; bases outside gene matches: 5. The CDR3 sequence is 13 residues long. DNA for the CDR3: TGTGCCAGCAGTATACAGGGGAGCGAGACCCAGTACTTC. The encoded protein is CASSIQGSETQYF. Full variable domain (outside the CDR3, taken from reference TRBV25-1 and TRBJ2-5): EADIYQTPRYLVIGTGKKITLECSQTMGHDKMYWYQQDPGMELHLIHYSYGVNSTEKGDLSSESTVSRIRTEHFPLTLESARPSHTSQYLCASSIQGSETQYFGPGTRLLVL.

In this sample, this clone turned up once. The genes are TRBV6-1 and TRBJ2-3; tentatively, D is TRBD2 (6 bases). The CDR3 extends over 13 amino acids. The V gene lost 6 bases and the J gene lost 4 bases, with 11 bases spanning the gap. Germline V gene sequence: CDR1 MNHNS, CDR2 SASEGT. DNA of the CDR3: TGTGCCAGCAGACGGGACTTAGCAGATACGCAGTATTTT. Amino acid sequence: CASRRDLADTQYF.

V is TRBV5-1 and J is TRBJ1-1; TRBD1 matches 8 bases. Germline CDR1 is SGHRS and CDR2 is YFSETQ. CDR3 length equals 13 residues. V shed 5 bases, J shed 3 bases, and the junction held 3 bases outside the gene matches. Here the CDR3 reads CASRQTGDTEAFF. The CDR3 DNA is TGCGCCAGCAGACAGACAGGGGACACTGAAGCTTTCTTT.